What follows are 18 T cell receptor beta chains derived from one specimen sequenced in a study of OX40 agonist ivuxolimab in advanced cancers. Clones were read by immunoSEQ multiplex PCR, and TCRdb kept only the in-frame ones, dropping some. The table has 42,000 or so clones, about 86% seen once; the top ten hold roughly 22%. The sample in question was CD4+ or CD8+ T cells sorted from blood, obtained in a trial of the OX40 agonist ivuxolimab. The receptors shown here come from an adult with an advanced solid tumor such as melanoma, head and neck, liver or kidney cancer.

The chain couples TRBV4-1 to TRBJ2-2; D not certain. The CDR3 is 15 residues long. The germline gives CDR1 MGHRA, CDR2 YSYEKL. V dropped 0 bases and J dropped 3 bases, with 8 bases sitting between them. The CDR3 spells CASSQEEFYTGELFF. DNA of the CDR3: TGCGCCAGCAGCCAAGAGGAGTTTTACACCGGGGAGCTGTTTTTT.

The chain has TRBV28 and TRBJ1-1; no clear D gene. This CDR3 contains 14 residues. CDR1 MDHEN and CDR2 SYDVKM come from the germline V gene. V shed 2 bases and J shed 2 bases, with 9 bases lying between them. CDR3 sequence reads: CASSLAADNTEAFF. In DNA form, the CDR3 reads TGTGCCAGCAGTTTAGCGGCGGACAACACTGAAGCTTTCTTT. The whole variable domain, filled in from reference TRBV28 and TRBJ1-1, reads DVKVTQSSRYLVKRTGEKVFLECVQDMDHENMFWYRQDPGLGLRLIYFSYDVKMKEKGDIPEGYSVSREKKERFSLILESASTNQTSMYLCASSLAADNTEAFFGQGTRLTVV.

V is TRBV9 and J is TRBJ2-3, with 7 bases that match TRBD2. V was pared by 3 bases and J by 0 bases, with 4 bases of the junction left unmatched. This CDR3 has 15 amino acids. From germline, CDR1 is SGDLS and CDR2 YYNGEE. The CDR3 coding sequence is TGTGCCAGCAGCGGGGAGGGCAGTAGCACAGATACGCAGTATTTT. This translates into CASSGEGSSTDTQYF.

V is TRBV11-2 and J is TRBJ1-1; no firm D call. The V end was cut by 1 base, the J end by 5 bases, with 11 bases between. The germline V gene has CDR1 SGHAT and CDR2 FQNNGV. The CDR3 has 14 amino acids. The CDR3 is CASSLAPVGTEAFF. As DNA, the CDR3 is TGTGCCAGCAGCTTAGCGCCGGTCGGGACTGAAGCTTTCTTT.

The gene calls are TRBV7-2 and TRBJ2-1; D remains ambiguous. V was shortened by 4 bases and J by 4 bases, with 8 bases between the two germline ends. The CDR3 is made up of 13 amino acids. The germline V gene has CDR1 SGHTA and CDR2 FQGNSA. The CDR3 nucleotides are TGTGCCAGCAGCTGGTTTCAGTACAATGAGCAGTTCTTC. As protein: CASSWFQYNEQFF.

This chain joins TRBV27 and TRBJ2-7, with no clear D. Germline V gene data show CDR1 as MNHEY and CDR2 as SMNVEV (reference sequence). V was shortened by 2 bases and J by 4 bases, with 9 bases between the two germline ends. The CDR3 length is 13 residues. The CDR3: CASSLHASYEQYF. The CDR3 DNA sequence: TGTGCCAGCAGTTTACACGCCTCATACGAGCAGTACTTC.

The chain carries TRBV29-1 and TRBJ2-2, with 10 positions matching TRBD1. This CDR3 is built from 14 residues. CDR1 SQVTM and CDR2 ANQGSEA come from the germline V gene. The junction had 2 bases not matched to a gene; V was cut back by 4 bases and J by 3 bases. The CDR3 loop reads CSVGTGGYTGELFF. The CDR3 region has the DNA TGCAGCGTTGGGACAGGGGGGTACACCGGGGAGCTGTTTTTT.

The chain is built from TRBV4-1 and TRBJ2-7; D might be TRBD2 (7 bases). Trimming left V 3 bases short and J 1 base short, with 19 bases between. The germline V gene encodes CDR1 MGHRA and CDR2 YSYEKL. The CDR3 has 17 amino acids. The DNA for the CDR3 is TGCGCCAGCAGCCATCCGATTGAGGGAGGGGGTTCCTACGAGCAGTACTTC. Protein sequence: CASSHPIEGGGSYEQYF.

This clone was found a few times. The genes are TRBV4-1 and TRBJ2-7; 8 nucleotides agree with TRBD1. With 6 bases clipped from V and 2 bases from J, the junction kept 9 bases outside the gene matches. The CDR3 consists of 15 residues. Germline V gene sequence: CDR1 MGHRA, CDR2 YSYEKL. The CDR3 loop is CASSPGTGDTYEQYV. The CDR3 DNA is TGCGCCAGCAGTCCCGGGACAGGAGATACCTACGAGCAGTACGTC.

The chain employs TRBV6-5 and TRBJ2-1, with D possibly matching TRBD2 (5 bases). V gave up 0 bases and J gave up 8 bases, with 14 bases separating them. Germline lookup yields CDR1 MNHEY and CDR2 SVGAGI. The CDR3 has 15 amino acids. The CDR3 protein is CASSYSQSQRDEQFF. CDR3 bases: TGTGCCAGCAGTTACTCGCAGTCCCAGAGGGATGAGCAGTTCTTC.

This sequence joins TRBV6-5 and TRBJ1-1; 11 positions match TRBD1. Germline V gives CDR1 MNHEY, CDR2 SVGAGI. The CDR3 spans 14 residues. The trim removed 7 bases at V and 6 bases at J, leaving 7 bases unmatched. The CDR3 region has the DNA TGTGCCAGCACTGTTGGACAGGGGGCCGCTGAAGCTTTCTTT. Translating gives CASTVGQGAAEAFF.

The rearrangement joins TRBV27 to TRBJ1-1; no clear D gene. The CDR3 totals 13 residues. CDR1 and CDR2 from the germline V gene are MNHEY and SMNVEV (reference sequence). Trimming took 3 bases from V and 3 from J, leaving 8 bases between them. The chain's CDR3 is CASSLTQYTEAFF. Written as DNA, the CDR3 is TGTGCCAGCAGTTTGACACAGTACACTGAAGCTTTCTTT.

This chain connects TRBV19 to TRBJ1-3; unclear D gene. The V gene's germline CDR1 is LNHDA and CDR2 SQIVND (reference sequence). With 6 bases removed from V and 1 base from J, the gap between germline ends came to 4 bases. The CDR3 has 12 amino acids. CDR3 bases: TGTGCCAGTAGCCCTTCTGGAAACACCATATATTTT. Amino acids: CASSPSGNTIYF.

The CDR3 loop reads CASSLTAQRGGELFF. CDR3 nucleotides: TGTGCCAGCAGCTTAACAGCCCAAAGGGGCGGGGAGCTGTTTTTT. The chain employs TRBV7-3 and TRBJ2-2; tentative D call: TRBD1 (5 bases). In germline, CDR1 is SGHTA, CDR2 FQGTGA. Trimming cost V 0 bases and J 7 bases, with 12 bases left between them. The CDR3 totals 15 residues.

J is TRBJ2-1 and V is TRBV7-6; 16 bases agree with TRBD2. Trimming at V came to 4 bases and at J to 0 bases, leaving 3 bases not matched to a gene. Germline V gives CDR1 SGHVS, CDR2 FNYEAQ. This CDR3 has 18 amino acids. The CDR3 region is CASSSGLAGGPSYNEQFF. DNA for the CDR3: TGTGCCAGCAGCTCGGGACTAGCGGGGGGGCCCTCCTACAATGAGCAGTTCTTC.

This clone has a single count. Here the CDR3 DNA reads TGTGCCAGCAGTTACCAGGTAGATACGCAGTATTTT. Protein sequence: CASSYQVDTQYF. V is TRBV6-6 and J is TRBJ2-3; no reliable D call. Per germline, CDR1 MNHNY and CDR2 SVGAGI (reference sequence). The length of the CDR3 is 12 residues. Trimming stripped 2 bases from V and 5 bases from J, with 5 bases between.

The V and J genes are TRBV7-2 and TRBJ2-2; the D gene could be TRBD1 or TRBD2 (5 bases each). CDR1 is SGHTA, CDR2 FQGNSA, per germline. The CDR3 spans 15 residues. Trimming shortened V by 7 bases and J by 6 bases, and 18 bases separated the two germline ends. CDR3: CASTPEVLGAGELFF. CDR3 coding DNA: TGTGCCAGCACCCCGGAGGTATTGGGGGCCGGGGAGCTGTTTTTT.

The genes are TRBV5-4 and TRBJ2-5; D not resolved. Per the germline V gene, CDR1 is SGHNT and CDR2 is YYREEE (reference sequence). This CDR3 comprises 14 residues. The V and J ends lost 4 bases and 1 base respectively, with 11 bases between them. The CDR3 loop reads CASSPVSAQETQYF. Here the CDR3 DNA reads TGTGCCAGCAGCCCCGTCTCGGCCCAAGAGACCCAGTACTTC.